The rows below give T cell receptor beta chains drawn from one sample of a study of regulatory T cells in long-lasting Graves disease. TCRdb fed the multiplex PCR reads into MiXCR, producing one record per CDR3 protein. The sample lists around 400,000 distinct CDR3 sequences, 15% occurring once. This specimen consisted of peripheral blood mononuclear cells (PBMCs), obtained at new diagnosis, from a patient treated with antithyroid drugs. Receptors originate from a female donor with Graves disease. The CDR3 runs from the conserved cysteine through the conserved F or W. The D gene is left open where the match is weak. Clone size, where shown, is once, few, many, or a class for clones that have expanded.

TRBV5-5	TRBJ1-1	-	many	TGTGCCAGCAGCACTTGGACAGAATTGAACACTGAAGCTTTCTTT	CASSTWTELNTEAFF
TRBV11-2	TRBJ2-5	TRBD2	few	TGTGCCAGCAGCTCGGGACTAGCGGGAGGGCCTTTAGAGACCCAGTACTTC	CASSSGLAGGPLETQYF
TRBV20-1	TRBJ2-2	TRBD2	few	TGCAGTGCTAGAGATACTAGCGGGCGGTTGGGCACCGGGGAGCTGTTTTTT	CSARDTSGRLGTGELFF
TRBV9	TRBJ2-1	TRBD2	-	TGTGCCAGCAGTGCTCCCGATGGACTAGCAATAAATGAGCAGTTCTTC	CASSAPDGLAINEQFF
TRBV28	TRBJ2-7	-	many	TGTGCCAGCAGTTTGTCCGGTTTCGAGCAGTACTTC	CASSLSGFEQYF
TRBV4-1	TRBJ2-5	-	-	TGCGCCAGCAGCCAAGATAAAGGCCGGCGGACCCCGGCTCGAGGGCCCCAGTACTTC	CASSQDKGRRTPARGPQYF
TRBV20-1	TRBJ1-5	TRBD1	few	TGCAGTGCTAGGGACAGGGGCGGCAATCAGCCCCAGCATTTT	CSARDRGGNQPQHF
TRBV20-1	TRBJ2-7	-	many	TGCAGTGCTCCGAGGACCGGCGCCATTTACGAGCAGTACTTC	CSAPRTGAIYEQYF
TRBV7-2	TRBJ1-1	-	many	TGTGCCAGCAGCTTAGCTCGGGGGCGAGGGAACACTGAAGCTTTCTTT	CASSLARGRGNTEAFF
TRBV29-1	TRBJ1-5	-	many	TGCAGCGTTGAAGCGGACGGCATTAATCAGCCCCAGCATTTT	CSVEADGINQPQHF
TRBV29-1	TRBJ1-3	-	-	TGCAGCGTTGAGACGCTCTCTGGAAACACCATATATTTT	CSVETLSGNTIYF
TRBV2	TRBJ2-1	-	many	TGTGCCAGGGCGATGCAGTACAATGAGCAGTTCTTC	CARAMQYNEQFF
TRBV7-9	TRBJ2-7	-	-	TGTGCCAGCAGCAAGGGTGATTACGAGCAGTACTTC	CASSKGDYEQYF
TRBV15	TRBJ1-5	-	many	TGTGCCACCAGCAGCGAGAAGGCCGGACGGAAACATCAGCCCCAGCATTTT	CATSSEKAGRKHQPQHF
TRBV24-1	TRBJ2-1	-	many	TGTGCCACCAGTGACCCAGTCGATTCGTACAATGAGCAGTTCTTC	CATSDPVDSYNEQFF
TRBV7-9	TRBJ2-2	-	many	TGTGCCAGCACCGTACGGGGGGCGCCCACCGGGGAGCTGTTTTTT	CASTVRGAPTGELFF
TRBV4-1	TRBJ1-5	-	-	TGCGCCAGCAGCCAAGGGTCACTCCACAATCAGCCCCAGCATTTT	CASSQGSLHNQPQHF
TRBV12-5	TRBJ1-1	-	many	TGTGCTAGTGGTTTCGCCGGGACACCAAATGAAGCTTTCTTT	CASGFAGTPNEAFF
TRBV12-3/TRBV12-4	TRBJ1-1	-	-	TGTGCCAGCTCACTATCGGACAGTCTTATGAACACTGAAGCTTTCTTT	CASSLSDSLMNTEAFF
TRBV27	TRBJ2-3	-	many	TGTGCCAGCAGTTTATCGAACGGGGTCCGAGGGTCTACGCAGTATTTT	CASSLSNGVRGSTQYF
TRBV5-1	TRBJ2-3	TRBD1	many	TGCGCCAGCAGCTTTGAGACAGGGCCAGATACGCAGTATTTT	CASSFETGPDTQYF
TRBV5-1	TRBJ2-2	-	many	TGCGCCAGCAGCTTATCATTGGGGGAGCTGTTTTTT	CASSLSLGELFF
TRBV12-3/TRBV12-4	TRBJ1-2	TRBD1	once	TGTGCCAGCAGCGATGGACAGGGGAGCTATGGCTACACCTTC	CASSDGQGSYGYTF
TRBV24-1	TRBJ2-3	-	-	TGTGCCACCAGTGACCGTTCTAGCACAGATACGCAGTATTTT	CATSDRSSTDTQYF
TRBV24-1	TRBJ1-4	-	few	TGTGCCAGCGGAGGCCTTGCAACTAATGAAAAACTGTTTTTT	CASGGLATNEKLFF
TRBV2	TRBJ2-1	-	few	TGTGCCAGCAGCCGGCTAGCTCCCCCTACTAATAACTACAATGAGCAGTTCTTC	CASSRLAPPTNNYNEQFF
TRBV29-1	TRBJ1-2	-	-	TGCAGCGTTATTGGTGAGATGGTCGATGGCTACACCTTC	CSVIGEMVDGYTF
TRBV20-1	TRBJ2-2	-	many	TGCAGTGCTAGAGTGACAATGAGCGATGGCGGGGAGCTGTTTTTT	CSARVTMSDGGELFF
TRBV29-1	TRBJ1-1	-	many	TGCAGCGTTGACAGGGTGGGTAACACTGAAGCTTTCTTT	CSVDRVGNTEAFF